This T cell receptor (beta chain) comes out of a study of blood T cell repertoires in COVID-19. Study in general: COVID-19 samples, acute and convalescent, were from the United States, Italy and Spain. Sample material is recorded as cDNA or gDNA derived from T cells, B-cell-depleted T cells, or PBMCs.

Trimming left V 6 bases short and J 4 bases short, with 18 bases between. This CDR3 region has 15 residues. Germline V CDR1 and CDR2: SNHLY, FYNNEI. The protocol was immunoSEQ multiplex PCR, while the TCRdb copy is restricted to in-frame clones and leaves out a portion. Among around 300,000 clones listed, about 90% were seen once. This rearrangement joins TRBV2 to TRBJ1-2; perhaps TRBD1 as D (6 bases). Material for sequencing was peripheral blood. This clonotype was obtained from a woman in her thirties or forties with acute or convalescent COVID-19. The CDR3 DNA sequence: TGTGCCAGCAGCCCGGTGGCGAGGACAGCCTATGGCTACACCTTC. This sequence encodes CASSPVARTAYGYTF. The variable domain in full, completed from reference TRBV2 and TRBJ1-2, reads EPEVTQTPSHQVTQMGQEVILRCVPISNHLYFYWYRQILGQKVEFLVSFYNNEISEKSEIFDDQFSVERPDGSNFTLKIRSTKLEDSAMYFCASSPVARTAYGYTFGSGTRLTVV.